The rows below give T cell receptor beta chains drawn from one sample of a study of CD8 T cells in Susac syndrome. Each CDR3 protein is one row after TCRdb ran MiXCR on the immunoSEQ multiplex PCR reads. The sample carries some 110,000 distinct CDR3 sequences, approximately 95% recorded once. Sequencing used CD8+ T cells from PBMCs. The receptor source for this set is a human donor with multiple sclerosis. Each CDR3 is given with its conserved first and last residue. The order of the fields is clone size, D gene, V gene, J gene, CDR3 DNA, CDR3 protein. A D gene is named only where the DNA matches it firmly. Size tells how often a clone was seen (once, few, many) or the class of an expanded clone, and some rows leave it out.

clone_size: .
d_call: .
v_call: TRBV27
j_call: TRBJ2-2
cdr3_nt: TGTGCCAGCAGTTTTAGAACTTACACCGGGGAGCTGTTTTTT
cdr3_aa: CASSFRTYTGELFF

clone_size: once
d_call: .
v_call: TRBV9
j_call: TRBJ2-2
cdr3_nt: TGTGCCAGCAAGAGGGGACTGATGAACACCGGGGAGCTGTTTTTT
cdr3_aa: CASKRGLMNTGELFF

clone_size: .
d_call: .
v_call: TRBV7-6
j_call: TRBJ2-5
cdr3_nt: TGTGCCAGCAGCCCGATTGTAGGGACCCAGTACTTC
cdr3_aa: CASSPIVGTQYF

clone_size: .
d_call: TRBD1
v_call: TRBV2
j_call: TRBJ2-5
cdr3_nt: TGTGCCAGCAGGCAGGGGGCGGCCCGGGGAGAGACCCAGTACTTC
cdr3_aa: CASRQGAARGETQYF

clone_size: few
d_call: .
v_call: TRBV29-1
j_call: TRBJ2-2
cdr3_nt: TGCAGCGTTGAACTAGCAAACACCGGGGAGCTGTTTTTT
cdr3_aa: CSVELANTGELFF

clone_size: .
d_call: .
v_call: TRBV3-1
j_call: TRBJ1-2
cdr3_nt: TGTGCCAGCAGCCAAGATCTAATGACCTCTAACTATGGCTACACCTTC
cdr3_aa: CASSQDLMTSNYGYTF

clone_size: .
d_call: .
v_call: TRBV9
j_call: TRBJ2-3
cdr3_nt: TGTGCCAGCAGCGTATCCGGGGGAATCACAGATACGCAGTATTTT
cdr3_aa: CASSVSGGITDTQYF

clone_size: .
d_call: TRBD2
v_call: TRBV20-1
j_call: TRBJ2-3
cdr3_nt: TGCAGTGCTAGAGATGGAAGACTAGCGGGGGGGTGGGCCACAGATACGCAGTATTTT
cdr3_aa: CSARDGRLAGGWATDTQYF

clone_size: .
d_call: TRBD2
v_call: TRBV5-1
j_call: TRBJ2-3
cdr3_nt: TGCGCCAGCAGCTTGGGGACTAGCGGGGGGACTAGCACAGATACGCAGTATTTT
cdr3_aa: CASSLGTSGGTSTDTQYF

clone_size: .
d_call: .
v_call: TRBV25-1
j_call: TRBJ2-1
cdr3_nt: TGTGCCAGCAGTGATATGGTCCATGAGCAGTTCTTC
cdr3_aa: CASSDMVHEQFF

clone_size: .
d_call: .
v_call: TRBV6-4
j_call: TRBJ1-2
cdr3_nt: TGTGCCAGCAGCCCCGCGGGAGGATTCCTTGGGGGCTACACCTTC
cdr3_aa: CASSPAGGFLGGYTF

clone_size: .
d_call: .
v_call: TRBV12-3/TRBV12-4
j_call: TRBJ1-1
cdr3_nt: TGTGCCAGCAGTTCTCTAGGGGTGAACACTGAAGCTTTCTTT
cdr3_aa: CASSSLGVNTEAFF

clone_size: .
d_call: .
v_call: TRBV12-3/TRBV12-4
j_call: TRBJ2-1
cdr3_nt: TGTGCCGTCAGTTCGGGCAACAATGAGCAGTTCTTC
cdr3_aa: CAVSSGNNEQFF

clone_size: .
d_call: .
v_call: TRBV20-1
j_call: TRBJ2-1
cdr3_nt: TGCAGTGCTAGGCCCCTGGGTGAGCAGTTCTTC
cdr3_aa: CSARPLGEQFF

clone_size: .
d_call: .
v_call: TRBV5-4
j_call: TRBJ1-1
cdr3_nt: TGTGCCAGCAGCTTGGCCTGGGGGAGTCACACTGAAGCTTTCTTT
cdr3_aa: CASSLAWGSHTEAFF

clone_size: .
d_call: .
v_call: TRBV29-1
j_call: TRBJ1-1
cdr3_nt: TGCAGCGTTGAAAAGGGGCAGGTAGCTTTCTTT
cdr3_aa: CSVEKGQVAFF

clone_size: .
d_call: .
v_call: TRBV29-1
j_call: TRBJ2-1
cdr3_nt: TGCAGCGTCACCAAGCCCGGGGGCGCGAGCTCCTACAATGAGCAGTTCTTC
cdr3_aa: CSVTKPGGASSYNEQFF

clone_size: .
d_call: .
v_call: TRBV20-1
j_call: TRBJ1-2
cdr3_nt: TGCAGTGCTAGGGAGGGGGGGACTAGCCTTGTCGGCTATGGCTACACCTTC
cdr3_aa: CSAREGGTSLVGYGYTF

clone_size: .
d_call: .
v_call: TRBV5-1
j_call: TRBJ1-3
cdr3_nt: TGCGCCACGGCTCCCGGGCAGGGAAACGGAAACACCATATATTTT
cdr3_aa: CATAPGQGNGNTIYF

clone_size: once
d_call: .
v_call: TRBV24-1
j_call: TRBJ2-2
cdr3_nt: TGTGCCACCAGTGATTTGGACCCCGGGGAGCTGTTTTTT
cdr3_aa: CATSDLDPGELFF

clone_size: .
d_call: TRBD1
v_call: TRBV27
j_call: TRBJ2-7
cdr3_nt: TGTGCCAGCAGTGTCCGGGACAGCCCCTACGAGCAGTACTTC
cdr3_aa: CASSVRDSPYEQYF

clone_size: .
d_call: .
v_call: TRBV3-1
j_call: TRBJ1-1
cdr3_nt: TGTGCCAGCAGCCAAGACAGAAATTCTATGAACACTGAAGCTTTCTTT
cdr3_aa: CASSQDRNSMNTEAFF

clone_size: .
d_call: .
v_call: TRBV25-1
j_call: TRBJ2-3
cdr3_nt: TGTGCCAGCGGTGACCTGATCACAGATACGCAGTATTTT
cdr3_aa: CASGDLITDTQYF

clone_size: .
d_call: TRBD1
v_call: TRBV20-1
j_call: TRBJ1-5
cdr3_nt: TGCAGTGCTAGAGCACAGGGGAGTCAGCCCCAGCATTTT
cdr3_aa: CSARAQGSQPQHF

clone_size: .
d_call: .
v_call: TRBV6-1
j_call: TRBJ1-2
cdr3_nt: TGTGCCAGCAGTGAAGTGGTCGGCTACACCTTC
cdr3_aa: CASSEVVGYTF

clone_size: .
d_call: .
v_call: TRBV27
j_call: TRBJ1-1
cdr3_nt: TGTGCCAGCAGTTTTGCAGGCCTCGGGGACACTGAAGCTTTCTTT
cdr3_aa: CASSFAGLGDTEAFF

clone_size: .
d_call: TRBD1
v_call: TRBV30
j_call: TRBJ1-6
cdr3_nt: TGTGCCTGGAGTGGTGGGACAGGAGGTCGTTCACCCCTCCACTTT
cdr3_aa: CAWSGGTGGRSPLHF

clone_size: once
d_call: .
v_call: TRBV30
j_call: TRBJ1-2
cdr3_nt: TGTGCCTGGAAACCAAAACTGGCAGGCTCTAACTATGGCTACACCTTC
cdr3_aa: CAWKPKLAGSNYGYTF

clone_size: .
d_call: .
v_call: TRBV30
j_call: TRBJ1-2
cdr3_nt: TGTGCCTGGAGACAGGTTGGATCCTATGGCTACACCTTC
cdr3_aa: CAWRQVGSYGYTF

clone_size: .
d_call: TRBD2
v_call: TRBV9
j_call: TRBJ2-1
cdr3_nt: TGTGCCAGCAGCGCGAATAGCGGGGGGGCCCTTCCCTACAATGAGCAGTTCTTC
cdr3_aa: CASSANSGGALPYNEQFF

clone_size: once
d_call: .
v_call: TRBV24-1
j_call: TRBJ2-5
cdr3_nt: TGTGCCACCAGTGCAGTCGAGGAGGGATGGGAGACCCAGTACTTC
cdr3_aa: CATSAVEEGWETQYF